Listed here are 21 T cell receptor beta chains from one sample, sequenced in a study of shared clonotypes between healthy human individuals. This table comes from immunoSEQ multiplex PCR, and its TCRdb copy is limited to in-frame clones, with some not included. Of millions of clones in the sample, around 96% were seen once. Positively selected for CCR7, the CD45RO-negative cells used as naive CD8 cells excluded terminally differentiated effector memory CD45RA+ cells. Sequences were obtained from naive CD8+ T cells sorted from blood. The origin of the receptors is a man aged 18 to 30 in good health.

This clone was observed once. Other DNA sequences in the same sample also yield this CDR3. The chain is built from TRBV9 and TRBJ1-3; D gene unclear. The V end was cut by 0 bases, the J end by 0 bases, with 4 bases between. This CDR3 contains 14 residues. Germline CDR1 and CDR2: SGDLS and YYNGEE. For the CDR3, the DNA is TGTGCCAGCAGCGTAGCCGGCTCTGGAAACACCATATATTTT. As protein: CASSVAGSGNTIYF.

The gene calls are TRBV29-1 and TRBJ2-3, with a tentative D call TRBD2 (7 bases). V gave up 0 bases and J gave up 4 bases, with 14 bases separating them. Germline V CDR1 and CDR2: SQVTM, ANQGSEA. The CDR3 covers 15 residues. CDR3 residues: CSVEDEGEGADTQYF. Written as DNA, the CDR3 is TGCAGCGTTGAAGATGAGGGGGAGGGAGCAGATACGCAGTATTTT.

CDR3 residues: CASSRDGGNQPQHF. CDR3 sequence (DNA): TGTGCCAGCAGCAGAGACGGGGGCAATCAGCCCCAGCATTTT. The rearrangement uses TRBV7-9 and TRBJ1-5; D gene uncertain. The V gene lost 5 bases and the J gene lost 2 bases, with 10 bases spanning the gap. This CDR3 spans 14 amino acids. Germline CDR1 and CDR2: SEHNR and FQNEAQ (reference sequence).

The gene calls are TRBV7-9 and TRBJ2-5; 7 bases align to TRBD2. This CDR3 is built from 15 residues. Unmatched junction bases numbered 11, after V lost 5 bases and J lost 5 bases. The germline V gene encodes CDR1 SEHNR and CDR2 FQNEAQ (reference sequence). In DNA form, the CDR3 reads TGTGCCAGCAGCCGAGTTGGCGGGAGCAATGAGACCCAGTACTTC. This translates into CASSRVGGSNETQYF.

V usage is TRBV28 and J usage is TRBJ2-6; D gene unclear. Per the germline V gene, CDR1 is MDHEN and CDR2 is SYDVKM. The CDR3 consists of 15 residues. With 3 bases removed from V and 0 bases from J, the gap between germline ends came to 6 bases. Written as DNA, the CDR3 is TGTGCCAGCAGTTTGTGGAGCTCTGGGGCCAACGTCCTGACTTTC. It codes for CASSLWSSGANVLTF.

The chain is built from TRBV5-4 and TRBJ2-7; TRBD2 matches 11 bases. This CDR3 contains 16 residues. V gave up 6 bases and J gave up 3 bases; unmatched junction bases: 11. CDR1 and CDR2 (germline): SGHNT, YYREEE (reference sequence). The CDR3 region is CASTRSGTSGGYEQYF. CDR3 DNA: TGTGCCAGCACCCGATCCGGGACTAGCGGTGGCTACGAGCAGTACTTC.

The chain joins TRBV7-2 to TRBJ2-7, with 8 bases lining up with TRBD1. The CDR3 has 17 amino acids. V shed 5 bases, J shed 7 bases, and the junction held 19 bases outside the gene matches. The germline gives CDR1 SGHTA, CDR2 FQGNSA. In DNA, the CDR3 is TGTGCCAGCAGCATCGGACAGGGACTTATGAGGCGGTGGGAGCAGTACTTC. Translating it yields CASSIGQGLMRRWEQYF.

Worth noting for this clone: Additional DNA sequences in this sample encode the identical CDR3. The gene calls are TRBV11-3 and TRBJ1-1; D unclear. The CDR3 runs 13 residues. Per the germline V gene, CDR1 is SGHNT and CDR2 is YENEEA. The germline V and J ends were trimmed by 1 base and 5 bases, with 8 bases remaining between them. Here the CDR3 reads CASSLAGGTEAFF. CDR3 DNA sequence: TGTGCCAGCAGCTTAGCCGGAGGAACTGAAGCTTTCTTT.

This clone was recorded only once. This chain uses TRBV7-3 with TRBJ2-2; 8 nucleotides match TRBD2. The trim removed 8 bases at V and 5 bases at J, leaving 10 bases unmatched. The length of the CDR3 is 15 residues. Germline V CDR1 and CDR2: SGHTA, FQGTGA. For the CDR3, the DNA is TGTGCCAGCCAGATTACGGGAGGGGGAACCGGGGAGCTGTTTTTT. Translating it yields CASQITGGGTGELFF.

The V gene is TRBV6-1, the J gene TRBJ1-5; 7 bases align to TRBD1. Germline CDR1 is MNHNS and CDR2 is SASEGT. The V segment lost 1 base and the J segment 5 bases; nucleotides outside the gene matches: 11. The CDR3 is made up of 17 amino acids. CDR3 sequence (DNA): TGTGCCAGCAGTGAAGACCCCGCAGGGGGACTCTATCAGCCCCAGCATTTT. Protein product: CASSEDPAGGLYQPQHF.

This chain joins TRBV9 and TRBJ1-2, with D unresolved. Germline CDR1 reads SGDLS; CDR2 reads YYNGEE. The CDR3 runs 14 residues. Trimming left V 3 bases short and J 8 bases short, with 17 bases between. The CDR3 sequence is CASSEMGGVEGYTF. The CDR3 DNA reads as TGTGCCAGCAGCGAGATGGGCGGGGTTGAGGGCTACACCTTC.

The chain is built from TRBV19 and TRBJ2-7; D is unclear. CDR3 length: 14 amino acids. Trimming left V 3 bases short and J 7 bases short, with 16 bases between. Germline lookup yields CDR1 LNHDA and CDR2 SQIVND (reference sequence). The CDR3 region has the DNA TGTGCCAGTAGTATGGGAAATCGGCCCGGGGAGCAGTACTTC. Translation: CASSMGNRPGEQYF.

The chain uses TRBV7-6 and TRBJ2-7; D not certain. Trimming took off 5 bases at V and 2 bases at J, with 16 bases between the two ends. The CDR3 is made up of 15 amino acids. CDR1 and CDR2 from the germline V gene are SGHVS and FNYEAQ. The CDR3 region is CASSPHTRNTYEQYF. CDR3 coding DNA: TGTGCCAGCAGCCCCCACACACGTAATACCTACGAGCAGTACTTC.

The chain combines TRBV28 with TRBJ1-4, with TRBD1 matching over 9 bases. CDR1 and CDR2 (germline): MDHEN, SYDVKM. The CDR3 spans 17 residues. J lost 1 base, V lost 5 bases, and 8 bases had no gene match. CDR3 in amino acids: CASSPDRGWVTNEKLFF. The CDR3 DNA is TGTGCCAGCAGTCCGGACAGGGGATGGGTAACTAATGAAAAACTGTTTTTT.

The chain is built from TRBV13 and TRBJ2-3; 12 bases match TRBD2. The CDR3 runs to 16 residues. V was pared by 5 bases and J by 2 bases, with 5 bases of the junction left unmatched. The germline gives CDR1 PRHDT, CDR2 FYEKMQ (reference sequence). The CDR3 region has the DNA TGTGCCAGCAGCCTTGGGACTAGCGGGTACACAGATACGCAGTATTTT. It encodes CASSLGTSGYTDTQYF.

For the CDR3, the DNA is TGTGCCAGCACCCCTAGTATGCATGAGCAGTTCTTC. This encodes CASTPSMHEQFF. The V call is TRBV7-9, the J call TRBJ2-1; D ambiguous. Germline CDR1 SEHNR, CDR2 FQNEAQ (reference sequence). Deletions cut 7 bases from V and 8 bases from J, with 12 bases between. The length of the CDR3 is 12 residues.

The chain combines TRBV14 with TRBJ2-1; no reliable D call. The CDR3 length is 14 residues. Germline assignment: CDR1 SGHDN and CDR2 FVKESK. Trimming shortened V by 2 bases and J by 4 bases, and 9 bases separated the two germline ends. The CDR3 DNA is TGTGCCAGCAGCCAATGGGCGGAATACAATGAGCAGTTCTTC. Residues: CASSQWAEYNEQFF.

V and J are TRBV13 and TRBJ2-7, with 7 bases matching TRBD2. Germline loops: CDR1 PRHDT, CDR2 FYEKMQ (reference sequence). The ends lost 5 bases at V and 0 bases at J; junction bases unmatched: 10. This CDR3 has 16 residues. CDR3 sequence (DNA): TGTGCCAGCAGCCCCTACGCGGGAGCCGTCTCCTACGAGCAGTACTTC. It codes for CASSPYAGAVSYEQYF.

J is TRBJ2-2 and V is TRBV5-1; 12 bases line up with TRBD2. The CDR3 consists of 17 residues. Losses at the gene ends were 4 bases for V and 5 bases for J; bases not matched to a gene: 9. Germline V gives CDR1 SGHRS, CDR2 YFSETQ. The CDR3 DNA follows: TGCGCCAGCAGCGATCGACTAGCGGGAGTGTATACCGGGGAGCTGTTTTTT. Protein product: CASSDRLAGVYTGELFF.

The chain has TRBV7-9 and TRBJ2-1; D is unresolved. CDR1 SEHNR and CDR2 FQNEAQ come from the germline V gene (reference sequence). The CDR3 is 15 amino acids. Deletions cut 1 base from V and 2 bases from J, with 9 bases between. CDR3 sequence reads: CASSLDLDPYNEQFF. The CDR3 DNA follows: TGTGCCAGCAGCTTAGACTTGGACCCCTACAATGAGCAGTTCTTC.

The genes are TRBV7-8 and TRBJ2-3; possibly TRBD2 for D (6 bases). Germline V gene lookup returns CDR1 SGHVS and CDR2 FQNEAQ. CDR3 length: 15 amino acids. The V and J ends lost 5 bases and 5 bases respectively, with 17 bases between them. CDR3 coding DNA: TGTGCCAGCAGCCCGCTAAAGGGGAGGATAGATACGCAGTATTTT. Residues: CASSPLKGRIDTQYF. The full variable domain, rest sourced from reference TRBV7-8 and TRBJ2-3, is GAGVSQSPRYKVAKRGQDVALRCDPISGHVSLFWYQQALGQGPEFLTYFQNEAQLDKSGLPSDRFFAERPEGSVSTLKIQRTQQEDSAVYLCASSPLKGRIDTQYFGPGTRLTVL.